One sample yielded the 8 T cell receptor beta chains listed below, sequenced in a study of cytomegalovirus exposure and HLA in healthy donors. The PCR had 60 Vbeta and 13 Jbeta primers. Clones were sequenced by immunoSEQ multiplex PCR, and TCRdb holds only the in-frame ones, with some missing. The repertoire holds about 130,000 clones, with approximately 80% as singletons. The sequenced sample consisted of PBMCs. Receptors were obtained from a male donor in good health and CMV-seronegative.

The chain has TRBV7-9 and TRBJ2-5; D might be TRBD1 (6 bases). This CDR3 region has 15 residues. V shed 3 bases and J shed 2 bases, with 13 bases lying between them. The germline gives CDR1 SEHNR, CDR2 FQNEAQ (reference sequence). The CDR3 DNA reads TGTGCCAGCAGCTTCTTGGACAGCCTACAAGAGACCCAGTACTTC. Translated: CASSFLDSLQETQYF.

This clone occurred a few times. The chain has TRBV14 and TRBJ2-3, with unresolved D. The germline CDR1 and CDR2 sequences are SGHDN and FVKESK. The V and J ends lost 1 base and 5 bases respectively, with 25 bases between them. This CDR3 has 19 residues. In nucleotides, the CDR3 is TGTGCCAGCAGCCAAGGAAGTTGGTCGGTGCGGTCCTCGGGAGATACGCAGTATTTT. Encoded protein: CASSQGSWSVRSSGDTQYF.

Written as DNA, the CDR3 is TGCGCCAGCAGCCAGACTAGCGGGGGCCCCTTCGAGCAGTACTTC. This gives the protein CASSQTSGGPFEQYF. The chain couples TRBV4-1 to TRBJ2-7; TRBD2 agrees at 12 bases. Per the germline V gene, CDR1 is MGHRA and CDR2 is YSYEKL. The CDR3 extends over 15 amino acids. V gave up 3 bases and J gave up 6 bases; unmatched junction bases: 6.

The rearrangement joins TRBV6-1 to TRBJ2-5; possibly TRBD2 for D (6 bases). Judging by the DNA end, TRBJ2-7 fits better; the J call may be wrong. The CDR3 sequence is 14 residues long. Germline CDR1 and CDR2: MNHNS and SASEGT. Here the CDR3 DNA reads TGTGCCAGCATTCAGTGGACTACCCATTACGAGCAGTACTTC. This codes for CASIQWTTHYEQYF.

This clone was detected only a few times. This rearrangement joins TRBV6-1 to TRBJ1-4, with D perhaps matching TRBD1 (5 bases). Per germline, CDR1 MNHNS and CDR2 SASEGT. The CDR3 totals 17 residues. The ends were cut back, 2 bases at V and 0 bases at J, with 13 bases in the middle. The CDR3 nucleotides read TGTGCCAGCAGTGAAACTTTACGACAGACAACTAATGAAAAACTGTTTTTT. Translated, it gives CASSETLRQTTNEKLFF.

The V gene is TRBV5-6, the J gene TRBJ2-2; 13 bases align to TRBD2. V lost 4 bases to trimming and J lost 3 bases; unmatched junction nucleotides: 3. The germline V gene has CDR1 SGHDT and CDR2 YYEEEE. The length of the CDR3 is 16 residues. The CDR3 protein is CASSAGLAGYTGELFF. The CDR3 DNA reads TGTGCCAGCAGCGCGGGACTAGCGGGGTACACCGGGGAGCTGTTTTTT.

V usage is TRBV9 and J usage is TRBJ2-3; no clear D gene. CDR3 length equals 13 residues. Per the germline V gene, CDR1 is SGDLS and CDR2 is YYNGEE. Trimming cost V 2 bases and J 6 bases, with 10 bases left between them. CDR3 nucleotide sequence: TGTGCCAGCAGCGTGACTCCCTTGGATACGCAGTATTTT. Encoded protein: CASSVTPLDTQYF.

A few counts support this clone. The chain links TRBV4-2 to TRBJ2-2; 7 bases are shared with TRBD2. CDR1 LGHNA and CDR2 YNFKEQ come from the germline V gene. Germline trimming cut 4 bases from V and 1 base from J; bases unmatched to any gene: 12. The CDR3 extends over 18 amino acids. This CDR3 reads CASSLLWTGGRNTGELFF. The CDR3 DNA reads TGTGCCAGCAGCCTTCTCTGGACGGGGGGTCGGAACACCGGGGAGCTGTTTTTT.